This T cell receptor beta chain was identified during a study of cytomegalovirus exposure and HLA in healthy donors (dated by TCRdb to about 2017). For the wider study: According to an earlier analysis of around 600 of the donors, about 179 million T cells yielded over 100 million unique TCR beta sequences and approximately 280 Gb of sequence data. In an earlier analysis of around 540 of the donors, high-throughput TCR beta sequencing was used to judge whether each TCR beta V gene segment behaved as functional or pseudogenic. Besides the first cohort of roughly 660 subjects, a separate validation cohort made up of 120 different subjects was used. Genome-wide SNP genotypes for about 65% of the 666 donors were used in a later genetic analysis, which treated that subset as a discovery cohort. An early release covering roughly 580 HLA-typed donors comprised approximately 300 gigabases of sequencing data and approximately 80 million unique TCR sequences. Donor age, sex, ethnicity and CMV serostatus were collected together with the repertoire data. Among some 400 genotyped donors of the cohort, an average of around 240,000 unique TCR beta nucleotide sequences were sequenced per donor, 15% to 20% of them non-productive. To study patterns of TCR occurrence, a later analysis re-analyzed previously published TCR beta repertoires from several hundred donors and added high-resolution HLA genotyping. Of the roughly 400 genotyped donors, less than 85% were placed in the genetic ancestry cluster associated with self-reported Caucasian donors. Both class I and class II loci were covered by HLA typing, at four-digit resolution. The study combined high-throughput TCR immunosequencing, statistical association of individual TCRs with disease status, and machine learning to predict cytomegalovirus infection status. The later analysis used no new phenotypic data to find candidate immune exposures, relying instead on TCR beta sequences and their occurrence across donors. The aim of the study was to test whether cataloging public T cell receptors could identify signatures of past pathogen exposure. All discovery cohort repertoires had been generated using a single sequencing platform. Because of strong linkage in the cohort, a few DR-DQ haplotypes were treated as single units for association and clustering. The study profiled the T cell repertoires of more than 500 subjects by immunosequencing and related them to cytomegalovirus serostatus. The number of donors typed differed by locus, with 629-630 for A, B, C, DRB1 and DQB1, 522 for DQA1, 600 to 610 for DPA1, and approximately 470 for DPB1. Findings and caveats that apply to the study as a whole: The classifier was reported to diagnose cytomegalovirus status with high specificity and sensitivity in both the original and validation cohorts. The study listed 164 TCR beta chains as associated with cytomegalovirus. The authors suggested that the approach could potentially be extended to other disease states and immunological phenotypes. According to a later genetic analysis, donors in an Asian-associated ancestry cluster had fewer N-insertions in productive TCRs than the approximately 630-donor mean. In a later analysis, the rate of TCR association differed among HLA loci, with DRB1 alleles having the most associated TCRs and HLA-C alleles having the fewest. Strong co-occurrence of HLA alleles, especially DR and DQ, made assigning TCR associations to individual alleles difficult. A cluster of highly shared sequence variants was judged likely to be a technical artifact of the sequencing pipeline. A further reported finding was that TCR beta sequences accurately predicted the HLA-A and HLA-B alleles for most subjects in the first cohort. Most TCR sequences were seen in very few donors, while some public TCRs were found in many individuals. For the cohort, immune exposure information was limited to CMV serostatus. Because HLA typing was missing for some donors at each locus, association tests included only the typed subset. Some IMGT-functional V segments, including TRBV6-2 and TRBV6-3, could not be distinguished by the 87-base-pair reads and were therefore excluded. A later analysis associated about 16,000 TCR beta sequences with specific HLA alleles at a false discovery rate of 0.05. Several of the top co-occurrence clusters appeared to be linked to parvovirus B19, influenza, CMV and Epstein-Barr virus, according to a later analysis. The earlier analysis of nearly 600 of the donors excluded fewer than 20 rarely observed V segments, including chromosome 9 orphons, because counts were too low. In vitro tests confirmed that a few of the cytomegalovirus-associated TCR beta chains recognize cytomegalovirus antigens. According to a later analysis, most CMV-associated TCR beta chains appeared to be HLA-restricted, and the HLA associations seemed to be driven largely by CMV exposure. An earlier analysis of around 540 of the donors showed that most TCR beta V segments appeared in productive rearrangements either about 90% or about 30% of the time, which broadly matched IMGT annotations. Correlated functional status among segregating V segments might be attributable to linkage disequilibrium, but an unknown experimental factor could not be ruled out. Presence/absence analyses assumed roughly uniform sequencing depth across donors, an assumption that may not hold. In a later analysis, HLA-associated TCR beta chains were found to be more clonally expanded and to have lower generation probabilities than equally common non-associated chains. A later genetic analysis associated a missense DCLRE1C variant with V-gene and J-gene trimming of TCR beta chains, and an independent cohort replicated the association. In this cohort, only TCR beta chains were sequenced, and detectable features were limited by the absence of alpha or paired-chain data.

Including cysteine and phenylalanine, the CDR3 has 11 amino acids. CDR3 DNA only is kept here, 33 bases in frame from base 1. For CDR1 and CDR2, the germline V gene (reference sequence) lists SEHNR and FQNEAQ. V is shortened by 4 bases, J by 10 bases, and the region joining them spans 8 bases. The cohort comprised some 680 healthy bone marrow donors. Cohort members were all nominally healthy when sampled, although unrecorded immune exposures were likely present. The donor tested CMV seronegative and was one of the 352 seronegative cohort members. A peripheral blood sample was collected from each donor, and TCR beta sequencing was performed on peripheral blood mononuclear cells. Genomic DNA was extracted from the blood cell samples with the Qiagen DNeasy Blood Extraction Kit. Receptors were amplified or captured by the immunoSEQ multiplex PCR assay. For the multiplex PCR, a mixture combining 60 forward primers for TCR Vbeta segments and 13 reverse primers for TCR Jbeta segments was used. The CDR3 region of rearranged TCR beta genes was amplified from genomic DNA with a multiplex PCR assay. Amplified TCR beta libraries were sequenced as 87-base-pair reads on the Illumina HiSeq System. The original pipeline was this. In a later analysis, tens of millions of unique TCR beta chains were counted across the roughly 670 repertoires, and roughly 10 million of these chains were shared by at least two donors. A nearest-neighbor algorithm error-corrected the raw reads and collapsed the reads into unique sequences, merging closely related sequences to remove PCR and sequencing errors. To assign V, D and J gene segments, CDR3 sequences were aligned to IMGT reference sequences. Each retained sequence needed at least a six-nucleotide match to both a V gene segment and a J gene segment. Rearrangements were classified as productive when the CDR3 lacked stop codons and remained in frame with V and J, and all other rearrangements were classified as non-productive. Following IMGT convention, CDR3 was defined as the stretch from the second conserved V-encoded cysteine to the conserved J-encoded phenylalanine. The earlier analysis of about 530 of the donors excluded any sequence lacking an unambiguous match to a single V gene segment. An earlier analysis of 587 of the donors called V segments functional above 56.7% productive rearrangements and segregating when the between-donor standard deviation exceeded 5%. A statistical classification framework was developed to diagnose cytomegalovirus status using the catalog of TCR beta chain sequences. A later analysis assigned V and J genes by comparing TCR nucleotide sequences with IMGT/GENE-DB human TR gene sequences. The TCRdist pipeline was used in a later analysis to assign CDR3 sequences and most-parsimonious VDJ recombination scenarios. A later analysis defined each TCR beta chain by its CDR3 amino acid sequence plus V-gene family, and excluded reads lacking a unique V-gene family. As a way to deal with suspected cross-contamination and a sequencing artifact, a later analysis dropped approximately 590 nucleotide sequences that were highly shared and had low generation probability. For each public chain, a later analysis derived a clonal expansion index from normalized ranks of inferred template counts within each repertoire. In a later analysis, generation probabilities were computed with a VDJ recombination model fitted to out-of-frame rearrangements, and the resulting probabilities were checked against IGoR. A later analysis scored TCR-TCR, TCR-HLA and TCR-CMV co-occurrence with hypergeometric tests, applying a repertoire-size bias correction to TCR pairs. In a later analysis, false discovery rates were estimated by permuting HLA or CMV assignments 20 times. In a later analysis, co-occurring TCRs were grouped using DBSCAN, and TCRdist sequence similarity was added for clustering within HLA-allele-positive subsets. Co-occurrence clustering excluded repertoires with fewer than 30,000 or more than 120,000 public chains, plus five with anomalous nucleotide sharing. TCRdb obtained this table from immuneACCESS and retained in-frame rearrangements with V and J assigned. These tables miss some clones; where compared with another copy, unresolved V genes account for less than half of the shortfall, and the remainder is unexplained. V, J and clone size are taken as reported in that table, and D and trimming were inferred from the DNA itself. Here the sample has under 250,000 clones; about three quarters occur a single time. The ten biggest clones cover 1.5% to 2% of the sample.

Concerning this clone: There is no known antigen for this receptor. Per-base qualities were not stored, and no clone one base away is much larger.

The origin of this receptor is a male donor in good health and CMV-seronegative. The receptor chain draws on TRBV7-9 and TRBJ2-1; no D segment can be confidently identified. The sample consisted of PBMCs. DNA sequence: TGTGCCAGCAGCTCCGTTGCGGAGCAGTTCTTC. It codes for CASSSVAEQFF.